These T cell receptor beta chains were read from a single sample in a study of long-term antiretroviral therapy in people with HIV. The protocol was immunoSEQ multiplex PCR, while the TCRdb copy is restricted to in-frame clones and leaves out a portion. Of tens of thousands of clones listed, 75% to 90% were seen once; the top ten hold 3.8%. The source material was unsorted PBMCs, sampled 0.8 years before starting antiretroviral therapy. The receptor set was obtained from a young man with HIV. Both conserved end residues are trimmed from each CDR3.

TRBV6-6	TRBJ2-7	ASRKDRLSYEQY
TRBV29-1	TRBJ1-1	SVSTLLRNTEAF
TRBV11-2	TRBJ1-4	ASSFGTVEEKLF
TRBV6-5	TRBJ1-5	ASSLGTGLQPQH
TRBV19	TRBJ2-1	ASSPTGNEQF
TRBV30	TRBJ2-1	AGLAGAEQF
TRBV11-2	TRBJ1-1	ASSPAQGIGTEAF
TRBV25-1	TRBJ1-1	ASRQNGGNTEAF
TRBV5-3	TRBJ2-1	ARSCRLAGAPYNEQF
TRBV6-6	TRBJ1-1	ASSFIIAEAF
TRBV29-1	TRBJ1-2	SVDLRQGGFGGYT
TRBV19	TRBJ1-5	ASSIVSTVGQPQH
TRBV5-5	TRBJ1-6	ASSLGGDNSPLH
TRBV5-1	TRBJ2-7	ASSLGGERQGPSYEQY
TRBV2	TRBJ2-7	ASKAEGQGVHEQY
TRBV7-8	TRBJ2-7	ASSVRDDSYEQY
TRBV7-9	TRBJ2-3	ASSGQTGYSTDTQY
TRBV6-6	TRBJ1-3	ASMGNTIY
TRBV11-2	TRBJ2-1	ASSRGQGGPYNEQF
TRBV7-8	TRBJ1-1	ASSLVGARNTEAF
TRBV6-1	TRBJ1-2	ASSEAFGTGAGYT
TRBV28	TRBJ2-3	ASSLKVDTQY
TRBV6-1	TRBJ1-4	ASSEDRAATNEKLF
TRBV7-9	TRBJ1-2	ASSQISEDRAGYT